Listed below are T cell receptor beta chains from one sample, sequenced in a study of CD8 T cells in ankylosing spondylitis. TCRdb used MiXCR to reprocess the 5' RACE reads, holding one entry per CDR3 protein. The sample lists more than 600,000 distinct CDR3 sequences; 15% to 20% were seen once. The sequencing input was blood, either unsorted or a sorted T cell fraction (not recorded which). The receptors were sampled from a male donor with ankylosing spondylitis. Both conserved end residues are part of each CDR3. The D gene is left open where the match is weak.

cdr3_aa: CASSYGATPYNEQFF; v_call: TRBV4-2; j_call: TRBJ2-1; d_call: .
cdr3_aa: CASSFWEGPYNEQFF; v_call: TRBV28; j_call: TRBJ2-1; d_call: TRBD2
cdr3_aa: CASSPPRRGKNYNEQFF; v_call: TRBV7-8; j_call: TRBJ2-1; d_call: .
cdr3_aa: CASSSQGPTETQYF; v_call: TRBV7-9; j_call: TRBJ2-5; d_call: .
cdr3_aa: CASSRGQGVLEGYTF; v_call: TRBV25-1; j_call: TRBJ1-2; d_call: TRBD1
cdr3_aa: CASSYSAGGSTEAFF; v_call: TRBV6-5; j_call: TRBJ1-1; d_call: .
cdr3_aa: CATSRDGRENGRTANQPQHF; v_call: TRBV15; j_call: TRBJ1-5; d_call: .
cdr3_aa: CASSQSPGTYSTGELFF; v_call: TRBV7-7; j_call: TRBJ2-2; d_call: .
cdr3_aa: CASSVAGTYNEQFF; v_call: TRBV9; j_call: TRBJ2-1; d_call: .
cdr3_aa: CASSVGTGGGYNEQFF; v_call: TRBV9; j_call: TRBJ2-1; d_call: TRBD2
cdr3_aa: CATSDLTGPGDETQYF; v_call: TRBV24-1; j_call: TRBJ2-5; d_call: .
cdr3_aa: CSARASSGRENEKLFF; v_call: TRBV20-1; j_call: TRBJ1-4; d_call: .
cdr3_aa: CASSLTGGEGYTF; v_call: TRBV7-3; j_call: TRBJ1-2; d_call: TRBD1
cdr3_aa: CSVRDSLSSYNEQFF; v_call: TRBV20-1; j_call: TRBJ2-1; d_call: TRBD1
cdr3_aa: CASSSQEGFEKLFF; v_call: TRBV7-7; j_call: TRBJ1-4; d_call: .
cdr3_aa: CASSFGWGTGANVLTF; v_call: TRBV27; j_call: TRBJ2-6; d_call: .
cdr3_aa: CASSPPPGQGIEAFF; v_call: TRBV5-1; j_call: TRBJ1-1; d_call: TRBD1
cdr3_aa: CASSSGPGTSTGELFF; v_call: TRBV2; j_call: TRBJ2-2; d_call: .
cdr3_aa: CASSQSPTGGYTEAFF; v_call: TRBV14; j_call: TRBJ1-1; d_call: TRBD1
cdr3_aa: CASSFAQGYEQYF; v_call: TRBV28; j_call: TRBJ2-7; d_call: .
cdr3_aa: CASSLGTSGRMSLPNEQFF; v_call: TRBV12-3/TRBV12-4; j_call: TRBJ2-1; d_call: TRBD2
cdr3_aa: CASSHGQGMNTEAFF; v_call: TRBV4-1; j_call: TRBJ1-1; d_call: .
cdr3_aa: CASSYQGTNYGYTF; v_call: TRBV12-3/TRBV12-4; j_call: TRBJ1-2; d_call: .
cdr3_aa: CSARGHEDQPQHF; v_call: TRBV20-1; j_call: TRBJ1-5; d_call: .